This T cell receptor beta chain was observed in a study of blood T cell repertoires in COVID-19. Study as a whole: Nucleic acid was either cDNA or gDNA, and it came from T cells, B-cell-depleted T cells, or PBMCs.

Those enrolled in Seattle joined during active infection and were followed longitudinally afterward. The V and J ends lost 4 bases and 10 bases respectively, with 16 bases between them. This CDR3 comprises 14 residues. Germline loops: CDR1 LGHDT, CDR2 YNNKEL (reference sequence). Study processing details: Reference gene primer amplification in the assay estimated nucleated cell counts. The assay was immunoSEQ multiplex PCR, and TCRdb's table has in-frame clones only and misses some. The V and J calls and the clone size are those of that table, but D and trimming were determined from the DNA. In the table there are roughly 150,000 clones, approximately 86% of which are singletons.

Sequencing input: peripheral blood. The clonotype originates from a woman older than 75 with COVID-19, enrolled during active disease. The V and J genes are TRBV3-1 (or the pseudogene TRBV3-2) and TRBJ1-4, with no clear D. The DNA of the CDR3 is TGTGCCAGCAGCCGATATCCCACGGGTGCAAAACTGTTTTTT. This translates into CASSRYPTGAKLFF.